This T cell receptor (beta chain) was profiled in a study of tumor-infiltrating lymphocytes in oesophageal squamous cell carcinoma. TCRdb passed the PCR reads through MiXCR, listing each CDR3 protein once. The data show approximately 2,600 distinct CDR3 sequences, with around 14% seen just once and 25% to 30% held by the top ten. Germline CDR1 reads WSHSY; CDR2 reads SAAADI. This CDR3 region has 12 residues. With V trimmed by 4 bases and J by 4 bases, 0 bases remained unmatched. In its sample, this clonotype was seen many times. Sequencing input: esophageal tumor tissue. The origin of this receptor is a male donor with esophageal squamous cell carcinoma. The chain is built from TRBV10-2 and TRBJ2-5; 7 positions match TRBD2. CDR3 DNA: TGCGCCAGCAGTGCGGGGGGAGAGACCCAGTACTTC. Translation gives CASSAGGETQYF.